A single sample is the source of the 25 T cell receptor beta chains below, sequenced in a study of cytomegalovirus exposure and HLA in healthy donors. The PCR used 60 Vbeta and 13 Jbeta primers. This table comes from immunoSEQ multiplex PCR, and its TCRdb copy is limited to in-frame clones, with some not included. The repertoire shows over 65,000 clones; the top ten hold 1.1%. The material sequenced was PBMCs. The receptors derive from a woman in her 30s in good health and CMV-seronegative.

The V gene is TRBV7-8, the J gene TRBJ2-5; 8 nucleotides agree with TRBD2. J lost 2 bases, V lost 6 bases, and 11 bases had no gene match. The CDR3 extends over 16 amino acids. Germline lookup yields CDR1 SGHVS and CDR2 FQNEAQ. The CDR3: CASSPGGGGLQETQYF. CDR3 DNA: TGTGCCAGCAGTCCGGGGGGCGGGGGGTTGCAAGAGACCCAGTACTTC.

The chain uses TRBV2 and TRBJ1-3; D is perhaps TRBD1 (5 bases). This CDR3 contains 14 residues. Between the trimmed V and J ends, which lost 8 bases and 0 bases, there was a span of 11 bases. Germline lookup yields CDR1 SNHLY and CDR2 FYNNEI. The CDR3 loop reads CASGGTGSGNTIYF. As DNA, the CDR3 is TGTGCCAGCGGGGGGACCGGCTCTGGAAACACCATATATTTT.

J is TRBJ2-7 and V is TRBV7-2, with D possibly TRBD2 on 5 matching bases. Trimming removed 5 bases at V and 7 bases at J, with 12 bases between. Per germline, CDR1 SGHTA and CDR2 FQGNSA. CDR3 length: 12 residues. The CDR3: CASSPTRREQYF. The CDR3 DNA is TGTGCCAGCAGCCCGACCCGGAGGGAGCAGTACTTC. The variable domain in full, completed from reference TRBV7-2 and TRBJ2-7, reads GAGVSQSPSNKVTEKGKDVELRCDPISGHTALYWYRQSLGQGLEFLIYFQGNSAPDKSGLPSDRFSAERTGGSVSTLTIQRTQQEDSAVYLCASSPTRREQYFGPGTRLTVT.

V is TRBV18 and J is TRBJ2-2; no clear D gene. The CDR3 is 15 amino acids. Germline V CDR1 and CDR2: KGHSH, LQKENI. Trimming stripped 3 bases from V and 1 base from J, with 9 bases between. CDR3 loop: CASSPPGRNTGELFF. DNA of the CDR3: TGTGCCAGCTCACCCCCAGGTCGGAACACCGGGGAGCTGTTTTTT.

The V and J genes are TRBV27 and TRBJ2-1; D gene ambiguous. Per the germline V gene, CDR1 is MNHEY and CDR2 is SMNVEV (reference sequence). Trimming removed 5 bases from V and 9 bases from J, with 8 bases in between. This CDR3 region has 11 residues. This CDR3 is CASSTGGEQFF. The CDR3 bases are TGTGCCAGCAGTACCGGCGGTGAGCAGTTCTTC.

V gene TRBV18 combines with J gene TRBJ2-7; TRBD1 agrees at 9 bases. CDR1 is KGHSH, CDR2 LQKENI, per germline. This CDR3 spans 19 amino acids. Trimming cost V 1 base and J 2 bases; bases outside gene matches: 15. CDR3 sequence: CASSPLPGFVGQGTYEQYF. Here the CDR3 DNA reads TGTGCCAGCTCACCACTTCCTGGGTTCGTAGGACAGGGGACCTACGAGCAGTACTTC.

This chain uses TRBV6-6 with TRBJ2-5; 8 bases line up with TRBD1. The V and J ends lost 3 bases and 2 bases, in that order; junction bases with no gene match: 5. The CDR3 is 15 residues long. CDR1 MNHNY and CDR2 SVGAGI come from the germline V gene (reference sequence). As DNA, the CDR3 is TGTGCCAGCAGTTATACAGGGGGGCGACAAGAGACCCAGTACTTC. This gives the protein CASSYTGGRQETQYF.

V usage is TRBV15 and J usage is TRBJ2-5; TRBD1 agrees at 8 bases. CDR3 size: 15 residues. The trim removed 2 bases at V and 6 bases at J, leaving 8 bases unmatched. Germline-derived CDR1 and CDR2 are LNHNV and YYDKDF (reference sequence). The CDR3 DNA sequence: TGTGCCACCAGCAGATCCCTGGACAGGGAAAAGACCCAGTACTTC. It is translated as CATSRSLDREKTQYF.

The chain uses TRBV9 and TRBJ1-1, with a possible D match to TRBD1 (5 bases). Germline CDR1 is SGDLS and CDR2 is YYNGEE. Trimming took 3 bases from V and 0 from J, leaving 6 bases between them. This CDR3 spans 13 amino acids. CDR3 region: CASSGRVNTEAFF. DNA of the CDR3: TGTGCCAGCAGCGGCAGGGTGAACACTGAAGCTTTCTTT.

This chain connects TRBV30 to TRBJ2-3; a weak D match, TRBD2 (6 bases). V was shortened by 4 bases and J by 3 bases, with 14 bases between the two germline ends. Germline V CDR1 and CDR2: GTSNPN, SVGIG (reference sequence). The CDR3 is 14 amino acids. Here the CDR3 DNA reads TGTGCCTGGAACGGGGGAAGTACAACAGATACGCAGTATTTT. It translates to CAWNGGSTTDTQYF.

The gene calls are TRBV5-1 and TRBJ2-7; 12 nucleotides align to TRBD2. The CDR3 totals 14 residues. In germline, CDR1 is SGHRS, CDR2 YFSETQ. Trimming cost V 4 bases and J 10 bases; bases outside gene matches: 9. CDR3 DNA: TGCGCCAGCAGCGCGAACCCACTAGCGGGAGGACAGTACTTC. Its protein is CASSANPLAGGQYF. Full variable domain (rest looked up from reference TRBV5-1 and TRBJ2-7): KAGVTQTPRYLIKTRGQQVTLSCSPISGHRSVSWYQQTPGQGLQFLFEYFSETQRNKGNFPGRFSGRQFSNSRSEMNVSTLELGDSALYLCASSANPLAGGQYFGPGTRLTVT.

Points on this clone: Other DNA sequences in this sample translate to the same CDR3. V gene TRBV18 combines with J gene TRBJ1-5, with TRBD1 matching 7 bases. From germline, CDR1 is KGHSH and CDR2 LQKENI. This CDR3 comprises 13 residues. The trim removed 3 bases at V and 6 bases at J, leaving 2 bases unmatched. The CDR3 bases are TGTGCCAGCTCACCGGGACAGAGTCAGCCCCAGCATTTT. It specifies CASSPGQSQPQHF.

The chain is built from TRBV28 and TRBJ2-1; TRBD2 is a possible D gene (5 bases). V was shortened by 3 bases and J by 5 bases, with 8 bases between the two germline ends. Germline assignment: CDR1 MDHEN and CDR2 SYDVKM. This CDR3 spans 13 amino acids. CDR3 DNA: TGTGCCAGCAGTTTTCGGCGGGACAATGAGCAGTTCTTC. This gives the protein CASSFRRDNEQFF.

DNA of the CDR3: TGTGCCAGTAGGCCTACTAGCGGGGGAGACTACGAGCAGTACTTC. The encoded protein is CASRPTSGGDYEQYF. The J gene is TRBJ2-7, the V gene TRBV19; 11 nucleotides line up with TRBD2. The germline CDR1 and CDR2 sequences are LNHDA and SQIVND (reference sequence). There are 15 residues in the CDR3. Trimming cost V 6 bases and J 3 bases; bases outside gene matches: 7.

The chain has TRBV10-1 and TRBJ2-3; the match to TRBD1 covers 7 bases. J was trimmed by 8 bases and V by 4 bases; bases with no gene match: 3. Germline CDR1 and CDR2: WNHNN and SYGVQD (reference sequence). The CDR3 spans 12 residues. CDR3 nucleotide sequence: TGCGCCAGCAGTGCGGCAGGGGGTACGCAGTATTTT. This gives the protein CASSAAGGTQYF.

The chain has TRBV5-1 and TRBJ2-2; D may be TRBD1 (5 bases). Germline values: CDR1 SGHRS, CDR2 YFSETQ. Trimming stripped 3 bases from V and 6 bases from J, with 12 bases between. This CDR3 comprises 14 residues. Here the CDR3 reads CASSSAQGPGELFF. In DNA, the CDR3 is TGCGCCAGCAGCTCGGCCCAGGGCCCCGGGGAGCTGTTTTTT.

The DNA of the CDR3 is TGTGCCTGCACCGGGACAGGGAATAGTTCACCCCTCCACTTT. The encoded protein is CACTGTGNSSPLHF. This chain links TRBV30 with TRBJ1-6; 9 positions match TRBD1. The CDR3 is made up of 14 amino acids. Germline V CDR1 and CDR2: GTSNPN, SVGIG (reference sequence). V was pared by 6 bases and J by 9 bases, with 9 bases of the junction left unmatched.

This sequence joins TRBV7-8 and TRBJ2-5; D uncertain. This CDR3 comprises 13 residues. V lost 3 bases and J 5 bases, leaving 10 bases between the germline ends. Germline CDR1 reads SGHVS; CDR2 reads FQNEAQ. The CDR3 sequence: CASSFSPRETQYF. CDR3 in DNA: TGTGCCAGCAGCTTCTCGCCCCGGGAGACCCAGTACTTC.

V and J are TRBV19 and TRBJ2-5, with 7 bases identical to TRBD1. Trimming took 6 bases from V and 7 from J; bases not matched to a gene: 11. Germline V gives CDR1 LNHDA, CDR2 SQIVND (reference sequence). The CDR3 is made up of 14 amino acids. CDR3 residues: CASSVGGTSRTQYF. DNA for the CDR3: TGTGCCAGTAGCGTAGGGGGCACGTCAAGGACCCAGTACTTC.

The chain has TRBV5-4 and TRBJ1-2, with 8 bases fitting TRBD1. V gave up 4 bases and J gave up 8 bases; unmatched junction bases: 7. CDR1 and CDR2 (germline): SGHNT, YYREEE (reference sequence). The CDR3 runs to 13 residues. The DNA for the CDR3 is TGTGCCAGCAGCCATACGGACAGGGAAGGCTACACCTTC. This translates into CASSHTDREGYTF. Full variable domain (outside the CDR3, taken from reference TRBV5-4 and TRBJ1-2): ETGVTQSPTHLIKTRGQQVTLRCSSQSGHNTVSWYQQALGQGPQFIFQYYREEENGRGNFPPRFSGLQFPNYSSELNVNALELDDSALYLCASSHTDREGYTFGSGTRLTVV.

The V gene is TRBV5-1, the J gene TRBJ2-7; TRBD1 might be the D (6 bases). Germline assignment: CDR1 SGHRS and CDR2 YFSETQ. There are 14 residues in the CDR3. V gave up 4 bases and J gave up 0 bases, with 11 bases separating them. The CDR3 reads CASSVGTPSYEQYF. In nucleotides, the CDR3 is TGCGCCAGCAGCGTAGGGACACCCTCCTACGAGCAGTACTTC. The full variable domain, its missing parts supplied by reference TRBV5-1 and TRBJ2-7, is KAGVTQTPRYLIKTRGQQVTLSCSPISGHRSVSWYQQTPGQGLQFLFEYFSETQRNKGNFPGRFSGRQFSNSRSEMNVSTLELGDSALYLCASSVGTPSYEQYFGPGTRLTVT.

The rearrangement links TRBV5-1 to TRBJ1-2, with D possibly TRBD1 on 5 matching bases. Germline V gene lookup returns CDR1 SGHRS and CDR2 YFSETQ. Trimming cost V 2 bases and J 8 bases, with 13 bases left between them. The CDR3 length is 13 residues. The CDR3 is CASSLGAGLGYTF. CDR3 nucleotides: TGCGCCAGCAGCTTAGGGGCAGGGTTAGGCTACACCTTC.

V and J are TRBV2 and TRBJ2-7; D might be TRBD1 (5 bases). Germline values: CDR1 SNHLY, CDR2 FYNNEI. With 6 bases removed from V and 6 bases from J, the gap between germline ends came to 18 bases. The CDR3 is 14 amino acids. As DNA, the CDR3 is TGTGCCAGCAGCAAAATGGGGCAGGCAGCCGAGCAGTACTTC. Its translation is CASSKMGQAAEQYF.

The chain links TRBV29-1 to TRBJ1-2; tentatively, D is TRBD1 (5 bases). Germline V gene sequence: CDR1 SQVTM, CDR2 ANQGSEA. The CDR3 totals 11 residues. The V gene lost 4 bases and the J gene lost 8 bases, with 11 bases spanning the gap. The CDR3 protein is CSVGGDRGYTF. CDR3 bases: TGCAGCGTTGGGGGTGACAGAGGCTACACCTTC.

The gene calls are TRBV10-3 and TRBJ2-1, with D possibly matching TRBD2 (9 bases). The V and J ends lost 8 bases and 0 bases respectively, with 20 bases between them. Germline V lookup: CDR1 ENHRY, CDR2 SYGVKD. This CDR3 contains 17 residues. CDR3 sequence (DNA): TGTGCCATCTCTAGCGGGACAGGATTTAGCTCCTACAATGAGCAGTTCTTC. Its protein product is CAISSGTGFSSYNEQFF.